What follows are 18 T cell receptor beta chains derived from one specimen sequenced in a study of blood T cell repertoires in COVID-19. Method: immunoSEQ multiplex PCR; TCRdb's copy keeps in-frame clones and lacks some. Of around 84,000 clones in the sample, around four fifths are singletons; the top ten hold over 15%. Input material: peripheral blood. Receptors originate from a man older than 75 with active or convalescent COVID-19.

About this clone itself: Other DNA sequences of this sample code for an identical CDR3. V and J are TRBV7-2 and TRBJ1-1; no reliable D call. CDR3 length: 13 amino acids. From germline, CDR1 is SGHTA and CDR2 FQGNSA. V lost 3 bases, J lost 5 bases, and 10 bases lay in between. In nucleotides, the CDR3 is TGTGCCAGCAGCTTCGGCGGCCGGACTGAAGCTTTCTTT. The encoded protein is CASSFGGRTEAFF.

The chain links TRBV10-2 to TRBJ2-3; the match to TRBD2 covers 7 bases. V dropped 5 bases and J dropped 3; count of bases not matched to a gene: 20. The CDR3 has 19 residues. CDR1 and CDR2 from the germline V gene are WSHSY and SAAADI. The CDR3 bases are TGCGCCAGCAGTCCCAAGAGCTGGTACGGGGGGAGAAGGACAGATACGCAGTATTTT. Protein product: CASSPKSWYGGRRTDTQYF.

Only one count was recorded for this clone. The chain links TRBV6-6 to TRBJ2-7; D is undetermined. CDR3 length: 12 residues. Germline values: CDR1 MNHNY, CDR2 SVGAGI (reference sequence). Deletions cut 0 bases from V and 6 bases from J, with 6 bases between. CDR3 sequence reads: CASSYSTGEQYV. CDR3 DNA sequence: TGTGCCAGCAGTTACTCGACTGGCGAGCAGTACGTC.

The chain carries TRBV18 and TRBJ2-7; TRBD2 might be the D (5 bases). Trimming cost V 2 bases and J 6 bases, with 11 bases left between them. The CDR3 is 13 residues long. The germline V gene encodes CDR1 KGHSH and CDR2 LQKENI. CDR3 DNA: TGTGCCAGCTCACCAGGCGGGCGCCCCGAGCAGTACGTC. It yields the protein CASSPGGRPEQYV.

The chain combines TRBV2 with TRBJ2-7; 15 nucleotides align to TRBD2. V lost 7 bases and J lost 4; bases outside the gene matches: 8. This CDR3 is 16 amino acids long. CDR1 and CDR2 from the germline V gene are SNHLY and FYNNEI. Here the CDR3 reads CASTSGLAGGRYEQYV. The CDR3 DNA is TGTGCCAGCACCTCGGGACTAGCGGGGGGCCGATACGAGCAGTACGTC.

J is TRBJ2-2 and V is TRBV5-1, with 7 bases aligning to TRBD1. The CDR3 has 15 residues. Trimming at V came to 2 bases and at J to 6 bases, leaving 7 bases not matched to a gene. The germline gives CDR1 SGHRS, CDR2 YFSETQ. The CDR3 spells CASSLLQGYAGELFF. The CDR3 nucleotides are TGCGCCAGCAGCTTACTACAGGGGTATGCCGGGGAGCTGTTTTTT.

The gene calls are TRBV5-1 and TRBJ1-1; 8 positions agree with TRBD1. V shed 3 bases, J shed 5 bases, and the junction held 12 bases outside the gene matches. Germline V CDR1 and CDR2: SGHRS, YFSETQ. CDR3 length equals 16 residues. The CDR3 bases are TGCGCCAGCAGCTCGCGGCTAGGACAGGGCAGTACTGAAGCTTTCTTT. Translating gives CASSSRLGQGSTEAFF.

V and J are TRBV11-3 and TRBJ1-2; D remains unclear. The V end was cut by 4 bases, the J end by 5 bases, with 17 bases between. The CDR3 runs to 15 residues. Germline lookup yields CDR1 SGHNT and CDR2 YENEEA. CDR3 sequence (DNA): TGTGCCAGCAGCTCCCGGGAGAAAGAAGAGTATGGCTACACCTTC. Its protein product is CASSSREKEEYGYTF. The variable domain in full, with the rest retrieved from reference TRBV11-3 and TRBJ1-2, is EAGVVQSPRYKIIEKKQPVAFWCNPISGHNTLYWYLQNLGQGPELLIRYENEEAVDDSQLPKDRFSAERLKGVDSTLKIQPAELGDSAVYLCASSSREKEEYGYTFGSGTRLTVV.

V usage is TRBV5-1 and J usage is TRBJ1-2; 7 nucleotides line up with TRBD1. Losses at the gene ends were 2 bases for V and 5 bases for J; bases not matched to a gene: 9. Germline CDR1 SGHRS, CDR2 YFSETQ. The CDR3 has 15 residues. In DNA form, the CDR3 reads TGCGCCAGCAGCTTAACTGGGACAGAGGGATATGGCTACACCTTC. Amino acid sequence: CASSLTGTEGYGYTF.

The J gene is TRBJ2-3, the V gene TRBV11-3, with TRBD2 as a possible D gene (5 bases). Germline V gives CDR1 SGHNT, CDR2 YENEEA. V was clipped by 2 bases and J by 2 bases, with 8 bases between them. The CDR3 length is 14 residues. This CDR3 reads CASSLQRNTDTQYF. CDR3 DNA sequence: TGTGCCAGCAGCTTACAGCGGAACACAGATACGCAGTATTTT. Combining the CDR3 with reference TRBV11-3 and TRBJ2-3 gives the whole variable domain EAGVVQSPRYKIIEKKQPVAFWCNPISGHNTLYWYLQNLGQGPELLIRYENEEAVDDSQLPKDRFSAERLKGVDSTLKIQPAELGDSAVYLCASSLQRNTDTQYFGPGTRLTVL.

V gene TRBV19 combines with J gene TRBJ2-1; D uncertain. Trimming cost V 3 bases and J 5 bases, with 11 bases left between them. This CDR3 comprises 14 residues. CDR1 LNHDA and CDR2 SQIVND come from the germline V gene (reference sequence). CDR3 protein: CASSMRAQNNEQFF. Here the CDR3 DNA reads TGTGCCAGTAGTATGCGAGCACAGAACAATGAGCAGTTCTTC.

This clone occurred once. This sequence joins TRBV5-1 and TRBJ2-1, with TRBD2 matching over 7 bases. Trimming took 2 bases from V and 9 from J; bases not matched to a gene: 2. This CDR3 comprises 12 residues. Germline V lookup: CDR1 SGHRS, CDR2 YFSETQ. CDR3 nucleotide sequence: TGCGCCAGCAGCTTCTGGGGGGGTGAGCAGTTCTTC. Amino acid sequence: CASSFWGGEQFF.

This sequence joins TRBV24-1 and TRBJ2-3, with 7 bases matching TRBD2. The V gene end was trimmed by 2 bases and the J gene end by 0 bases; junction bases not matched to a gene: 4. The CDR3 is 16 amino acids. Germline V lookup: CDR1 KGHDR, CDR2 SFDVKD. CDR3 sequence: CATSDWLADSTDTQYF. The CDR3 region has the DNA TGTGCCACCAGTGATTGGCTAGCGGATAGCACAGATACGCAGTATTTT.

The chain recombines TRBV19 with TRBJ1-2; 8 nucleotides line up with TRBD1. The trim removed 6 bases at V and 5 bases at J, leaving 5 bases unmatched. The CDR3 is 13 amino acids. The germline V gene encodes CDR1 LNHDA and CDR2 SQIVND (reference sequence). CDR3 nucleotide sequence: TGTGCCAGTAGGGACAGGGCTTTATATGGCTACACCTTC. Protein: CASRDRALYGYTF.

The rearrangement joins TRBV5-4 to TRBJ2-5; 7 bases match TRBD2. This CDR3 is 13 amino acids long. V was clipped by 3 bases and J by 5 bases; unmatched bases: 4. In germline, CDR1 is SGHNT, CDR2 YYREEE (reference sequence). The CDR3 DNA follows: TGTGCCAGCAGCTCGTTCGGGGGGGAGACCCAGTACTTC. Protein product: CASSSFGGETQYF.

This CDR3 is CASSLTQTGEPLHF. The CDR3 nucleotides are TGTGCCAGCAGCTTAACGCAAACAGGAGAGCCCCTCCACTTT. This sequence joins TRBV7-9 and TRBJ1-6; a possible D gene is TRBD1 (5 bases). Looked up from germline, CDR1 is SEHNR and CDR2 is FQNEAQ (reference sequence). V lost 2 bases and J lost 13, with 15 bases in between. The CDR3 spans 14 residues.

This clone was observed a few times. The V call is TRBV18, the J call TRBJ2-5, with 11 positions matching TRBD2. V lost 2 bases, J lost 3 bases, and 5 bases stayed unmatched. This CDR3 comprises 16 residues. Germline V gene lookup returns CDR1 KGHSH and CDR2 LQKENI. The CDR3 region is CASSPETSGTKETQYF. The DNA of the CDR3 is TGTGCCAGCTCACCAGAGACTAGCGGGACAAAAGAGACCCAGTACTTC.

This rearrangement joins TRBV28 to TRBJ1-2; 9 bases match TRBD1. Germline V gives CDR1 MDHEN, CDR2 SYDVKM. CDR3 length: 16 amino acids. J was trimmed by 5 bases and V by 4 bases; bases with no gene match: 11. CDR3 loop: CASSSSPRTGAYGYTF. The CDR3 DNA reads TGTGCCAGCAGTTCATCCCCCCGGACAGGGGCTTATGGCTACACCTTC.